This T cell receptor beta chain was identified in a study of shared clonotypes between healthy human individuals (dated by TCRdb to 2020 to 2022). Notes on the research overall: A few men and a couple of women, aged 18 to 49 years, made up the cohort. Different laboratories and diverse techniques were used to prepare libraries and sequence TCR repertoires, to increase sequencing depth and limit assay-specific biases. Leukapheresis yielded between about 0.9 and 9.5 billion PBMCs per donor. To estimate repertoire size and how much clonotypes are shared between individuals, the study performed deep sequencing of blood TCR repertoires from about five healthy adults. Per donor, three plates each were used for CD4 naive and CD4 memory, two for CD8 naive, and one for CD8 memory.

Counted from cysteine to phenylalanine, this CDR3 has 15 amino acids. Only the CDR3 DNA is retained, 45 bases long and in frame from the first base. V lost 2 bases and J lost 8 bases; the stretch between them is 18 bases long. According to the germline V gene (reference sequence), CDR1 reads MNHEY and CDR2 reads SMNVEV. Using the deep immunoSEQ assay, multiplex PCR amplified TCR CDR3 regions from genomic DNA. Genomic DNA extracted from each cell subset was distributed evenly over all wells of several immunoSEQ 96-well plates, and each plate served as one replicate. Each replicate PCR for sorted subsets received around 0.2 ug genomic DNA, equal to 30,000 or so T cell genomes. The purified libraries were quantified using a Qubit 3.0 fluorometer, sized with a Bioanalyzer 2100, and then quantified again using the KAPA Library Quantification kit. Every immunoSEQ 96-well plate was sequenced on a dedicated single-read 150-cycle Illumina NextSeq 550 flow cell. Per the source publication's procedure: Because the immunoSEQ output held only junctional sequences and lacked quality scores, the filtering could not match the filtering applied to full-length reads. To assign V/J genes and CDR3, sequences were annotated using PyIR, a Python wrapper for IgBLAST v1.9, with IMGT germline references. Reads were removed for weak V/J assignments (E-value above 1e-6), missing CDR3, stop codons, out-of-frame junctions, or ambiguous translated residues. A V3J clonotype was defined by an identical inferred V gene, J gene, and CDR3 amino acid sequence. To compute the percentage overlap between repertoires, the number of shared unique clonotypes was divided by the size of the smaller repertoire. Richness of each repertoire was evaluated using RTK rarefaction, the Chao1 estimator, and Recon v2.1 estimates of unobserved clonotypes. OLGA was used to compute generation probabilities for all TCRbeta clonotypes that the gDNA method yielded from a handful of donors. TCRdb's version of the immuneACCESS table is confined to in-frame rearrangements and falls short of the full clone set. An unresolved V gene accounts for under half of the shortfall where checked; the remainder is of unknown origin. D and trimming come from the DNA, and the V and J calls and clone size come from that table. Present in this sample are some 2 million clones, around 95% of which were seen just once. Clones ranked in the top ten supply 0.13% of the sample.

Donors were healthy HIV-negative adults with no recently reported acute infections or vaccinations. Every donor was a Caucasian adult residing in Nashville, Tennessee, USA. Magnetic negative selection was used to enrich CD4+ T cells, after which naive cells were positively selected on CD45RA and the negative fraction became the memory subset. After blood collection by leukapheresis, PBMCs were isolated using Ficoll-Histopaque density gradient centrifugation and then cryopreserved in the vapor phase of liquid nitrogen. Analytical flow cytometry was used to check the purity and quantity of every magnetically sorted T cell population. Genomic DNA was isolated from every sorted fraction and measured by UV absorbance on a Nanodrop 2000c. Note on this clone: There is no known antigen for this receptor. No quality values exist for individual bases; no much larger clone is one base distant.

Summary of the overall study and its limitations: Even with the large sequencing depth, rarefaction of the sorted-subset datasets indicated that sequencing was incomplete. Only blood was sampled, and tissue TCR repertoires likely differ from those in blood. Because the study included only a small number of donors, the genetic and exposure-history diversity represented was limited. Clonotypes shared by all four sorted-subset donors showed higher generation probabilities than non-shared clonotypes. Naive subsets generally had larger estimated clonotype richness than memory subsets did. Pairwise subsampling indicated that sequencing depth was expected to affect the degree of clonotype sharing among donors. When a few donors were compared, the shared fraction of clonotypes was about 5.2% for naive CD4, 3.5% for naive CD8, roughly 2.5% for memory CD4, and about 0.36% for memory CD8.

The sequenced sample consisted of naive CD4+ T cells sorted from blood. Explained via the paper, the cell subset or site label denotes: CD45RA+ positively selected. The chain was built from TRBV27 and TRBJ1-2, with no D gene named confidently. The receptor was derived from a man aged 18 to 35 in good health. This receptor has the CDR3 CASSLAQAPVRGYTF. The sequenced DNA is TGTGCCAGCAGTTTAGCGCAGGCCCCTGTGAGGGGCTACACCTTC.